Listed below are T cell receptor beta chains from one sample, sequenced in a study of blood T cell repertoires in COVID-19. Generated by immunoSEQ multiplex PCR, the TCRdb table keeps only in-frame clones and is missing some. The sample records 200,000 to 250,000 clones, around 87% being singletons. The sequenced material came from PBMCs or T cells enriched from blood (not recorded which). The receptors stem from a man under 40 who had been exposed to COVID-19. CDR3s include the opening cysteine and the closing phenylalanine or tryptophan. A D gene is named only where the DNA matches it firmly. A clone size is listed for some rows: how often the clone was seen (once, few, many), or a class if it is expanded.

len	j_gene	abundance	v_gene	d_gene	CDR3nt	CDR3aa
14	TRBJ2-3	once	TRBV27	-	TGTGCCAGCAGGGAGAGGGCCACCACAGATACGCAGTATTTT	CASRERATTDTQYF
15	TRBJ2-6	-	TRBV5-4	-	TGTGCCAGCATCACAGTAGGCTCTGGGGCCAACGTCCTGACTTTC	CASITVGSGANVLTF
14	TRBJ2-7	once	TRBV5-4	-	TGTGCCAGCAGCTTGAATCTGGGGCGCTACGAGCAGTACTTC	CASSLNLGRYEQYF
16	TRBJ1-5	once	TRBV3-1/TRBV3-2	-	TGTGCCAGCAGCCAAGGGAGGAGCAGGAGGGTTCAGCCCCAGCATTTT	CASSQGRSRRVQPQHF
17	TRBJ2-3	-	TRBV4-2	TRBD2	TGTGCCAGCAGCCTCCTGGTTGGGCGGGGGGTATCAGATACGCAGTATTTT	CASSLLVGRGVSDTQYF
15	TRBJ2-1	-	TRBV9	TRBD2	TGTGCCAGCAGCGTAGGGGCGGGGGGAGGCAATGAGCAGTTCTTC	CASSVGAGGGNEQFF
15	TRBJ2-3	-	TRBV5-1	TRBD2	TGCGCCAGCAGCTTGGCCCGCGGGGGTCAACATACGCAGTATTTT	CASSLARGGQHTQYF
18	TRBJ1-3	-	TRBV5-1	-	TGCGCCAGCAGCTTGGTGGCAGGGGACCCCTTCTCTGGAAACACCATATATTTT	CASSLVAGDPFSGNTIYF
14	TRBJ2-3	-	TRBV2	-	TGTGCCAGCTATTATCGGGAAGACACAGATACGCAGTATTTT	CASYYREDTDTQYF
16	TRBJ1-1	-	TRBV27	TRBD1	TGTGCCAGCACCAACAGCCCAGGGGGCAATGGTACTGAAGCTTTCTTT	CASTNSPGGNGTEAFF
15	TRBJ2-2	-	TRBV7-9	-	TGTGCCAGCAGCGCCCGGGACGGGGGAACCGGGGAGCTGTTTTTT	CASSARDGGTGELFF
15	TRBJ2-2	-	TRBV3-1/TRBV3-2	-	TGTGCCAGCAGTTGGAACAGGGTTGAAGGCGGGGAGCTGTTTTTT	CASSWNRVEGGELFF
13	TRBJ2-7	-	TRBV19	-	TGTGCCAGTAAGAACAGGGTATCCTCCGAGCAGTACTTC	CASKNRVSSEQYF
18	TRBJ1-2	-	TRBV19	-	TGTGCCAGTAGTCGCTCCTACGTTGGGGCGTCCCTTAACTATGGCTACACCTTC	CASSRSYVGASLNYGYTF
14	TRBJ1-5	-	TRBV9	-	TGTGCCAGCAACAGGGAGGGCGGCAATCAGCCCCAGCATTTT	CASNREGGNQPQHF
14	TRBJ2-5	-	TRBV4-1	-	TGCGCCAGCAGCCAAGATCAGGGGCCGGAGACCCAGTACTTC	CASSQDQGPETQYF